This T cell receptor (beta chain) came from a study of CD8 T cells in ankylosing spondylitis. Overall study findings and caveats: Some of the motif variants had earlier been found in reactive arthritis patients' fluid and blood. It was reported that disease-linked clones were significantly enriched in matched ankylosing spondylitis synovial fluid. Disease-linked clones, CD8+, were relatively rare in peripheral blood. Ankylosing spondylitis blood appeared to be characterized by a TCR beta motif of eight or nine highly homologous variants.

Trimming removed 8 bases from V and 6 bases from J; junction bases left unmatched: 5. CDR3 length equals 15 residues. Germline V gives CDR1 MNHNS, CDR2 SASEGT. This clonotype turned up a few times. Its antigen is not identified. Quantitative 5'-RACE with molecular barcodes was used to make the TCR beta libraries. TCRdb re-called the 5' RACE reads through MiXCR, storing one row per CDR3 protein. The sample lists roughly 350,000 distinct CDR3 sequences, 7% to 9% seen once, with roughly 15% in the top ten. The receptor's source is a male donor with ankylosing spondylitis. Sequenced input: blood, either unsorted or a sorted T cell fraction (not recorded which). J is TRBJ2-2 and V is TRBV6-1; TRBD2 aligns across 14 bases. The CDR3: CASRLAGGLAGELFF. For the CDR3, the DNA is TGTGCCAGCCGACTAGCGGGAGGGCTGGCCGGGGAGCTGTTTTTT.